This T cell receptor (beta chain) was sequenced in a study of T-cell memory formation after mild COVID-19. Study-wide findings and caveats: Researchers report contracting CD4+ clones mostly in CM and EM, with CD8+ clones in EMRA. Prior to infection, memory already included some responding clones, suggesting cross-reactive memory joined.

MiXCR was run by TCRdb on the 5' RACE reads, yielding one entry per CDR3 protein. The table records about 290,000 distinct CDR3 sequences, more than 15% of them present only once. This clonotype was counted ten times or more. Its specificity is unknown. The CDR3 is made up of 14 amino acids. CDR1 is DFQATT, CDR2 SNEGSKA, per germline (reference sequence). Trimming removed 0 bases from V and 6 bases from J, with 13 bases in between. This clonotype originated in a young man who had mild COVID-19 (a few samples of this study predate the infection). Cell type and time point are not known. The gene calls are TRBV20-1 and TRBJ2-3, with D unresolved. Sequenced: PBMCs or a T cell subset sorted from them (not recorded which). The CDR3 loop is CSARDPARDDTQYF. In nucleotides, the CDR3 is TGCAGTGCTAGAGATCCTGCCCGTGACGATACGCAGTATTTT.